The text below deals with one TCR beta chain. Its target is not known. This specimen belongs to a study of T cell responses to AZD1222 COVID-19 vaccine. Study-wide findings and caveats: It should be noted that donors were predominantly white British and more often female, and clonal diversity was possibly underestimated. Baseline seropositivity characterized only six AZD1222 recipients. CD4 TCRs linked to vaccination spanned spike, dominating at 160-218 and 743-854.

Germline CDR1 reads MNHEY; CDR2 reads SVGAGI. Unmatched junction bases numbered 7, after V lost 4 bases and J lost 6 bases. CDR3 size: 15 residues. Measured with immunoSEQ multiplex PCR; TCRdb has only the in-frame clones, and not every one. This table holds over 70,000 clones, 60% to 85% found once. This specimen was peripheral blood, taken 28 days after the second dose of the MenACWY control vaccine. The gene calls are TRBV6-5 and TRBJ1-5; 9 bases map to TRBD1. This TCR derives from an adult who received the MenACWY meningococcal vaccine as a control. The CDR3: CASSSGQGGGQPQHF. In DNA form, the CDR3 reads TGTGCCAGCAGTTCGGGACAGGGTGGGGGTCAGCCCCAGCATTTT.